This T cell receptor beta chain was captured by sequencing in a study of blood T cell repertoires in COVID-19. Germline assignment: CDR1 SGHTA and CDR2 FQGNSA. The CDR3 spans 14 residues. V lost 5 bases, J lost 8 bases, and 18 bases lay in between. TCRdb keeps only in-frame clones here, not all; method: immunoSEQ multiplex PCR. The sample lists hundreds of thousands of clones, around 81% seen once, with roughly 7.4% in the top ten. This rearrangement joins TRBV7-2 to TRBJ1-2; D is possibly TRBD1 (6 bases). This clonotype was sampled from a woman older than 75 with COVID-19, enrolled during active disease. The sequenced sample was peripheral blood. CDR3 residues: CASSQGGGSGGYTF. In DNA form, the CDR3 reads TGTGCCAGCAGCCAGGGCGGGGGCTCTGGAGGCTACACCTTC.